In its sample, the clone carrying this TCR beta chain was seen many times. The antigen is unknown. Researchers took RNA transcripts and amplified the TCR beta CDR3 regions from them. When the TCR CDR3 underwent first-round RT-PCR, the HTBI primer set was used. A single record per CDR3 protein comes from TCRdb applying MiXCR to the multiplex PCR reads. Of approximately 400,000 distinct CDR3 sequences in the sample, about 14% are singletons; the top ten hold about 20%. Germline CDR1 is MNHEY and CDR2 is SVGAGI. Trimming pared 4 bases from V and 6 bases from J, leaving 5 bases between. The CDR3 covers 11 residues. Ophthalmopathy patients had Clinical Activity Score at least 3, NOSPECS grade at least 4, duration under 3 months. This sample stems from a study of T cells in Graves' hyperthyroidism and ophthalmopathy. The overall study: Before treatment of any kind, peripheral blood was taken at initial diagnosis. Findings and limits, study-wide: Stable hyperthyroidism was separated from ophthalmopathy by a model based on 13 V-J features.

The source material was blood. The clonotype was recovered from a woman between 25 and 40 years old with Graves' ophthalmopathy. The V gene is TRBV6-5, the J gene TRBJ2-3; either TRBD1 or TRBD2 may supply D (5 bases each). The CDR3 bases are TGTGCCAGCAGTTGGGGGGATACGCAGTATTTT. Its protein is CASSWGDTQYF.